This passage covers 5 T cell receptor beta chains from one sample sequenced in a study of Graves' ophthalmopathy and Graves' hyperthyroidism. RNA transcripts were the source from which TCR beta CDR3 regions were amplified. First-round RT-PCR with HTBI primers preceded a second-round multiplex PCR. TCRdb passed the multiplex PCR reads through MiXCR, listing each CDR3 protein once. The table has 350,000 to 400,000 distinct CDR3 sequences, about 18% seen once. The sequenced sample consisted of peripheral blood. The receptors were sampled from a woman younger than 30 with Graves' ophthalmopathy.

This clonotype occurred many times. CDR3 protein: CSVDPGGTLYNEQFF. The CDR3 coding sequence is TGCAGCGTTGATCCAGGGGGGACCCTATACAATGAGCAGTTCTTC. The chain couples TRBV29-1 to TRBJ2-1; possibly TRBD1 for D (7 bases). V shed 3 bases and J shed 4 bases, with 16 bases lying between them. From germline, CDR1 is SQVTM and CDR2 ANQGSEA. CDR3 length: 15 residues.

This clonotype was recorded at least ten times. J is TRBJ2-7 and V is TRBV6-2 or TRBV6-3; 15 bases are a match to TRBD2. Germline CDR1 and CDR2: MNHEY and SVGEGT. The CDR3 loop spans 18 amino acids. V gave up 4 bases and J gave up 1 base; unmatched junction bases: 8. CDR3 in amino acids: CASSSGLAGGDPSYEQYF. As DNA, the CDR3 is TGTGCCAGCAGTTCCGGACTAGCGGGAGGGGACCCTTCCTACGAGCAGTACTTC.

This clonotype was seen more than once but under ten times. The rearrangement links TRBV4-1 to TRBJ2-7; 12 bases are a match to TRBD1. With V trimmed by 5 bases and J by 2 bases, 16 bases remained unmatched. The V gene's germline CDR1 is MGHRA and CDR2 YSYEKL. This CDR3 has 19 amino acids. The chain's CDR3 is CASSMSSGTGGPLTYEQYF. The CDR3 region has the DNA TGCGCCAGCAGCATGAGCTCCGGGACAGGGGGCCCACTTACCTACGAGCAGTACTTC.

The CDR3, as DNA: TGTGCCAGTAGTATTGGCAGGACCGGGGAGCTGTTTTTT. Translating it yields CASSIGRTGELFF. The V gene is TRBV19, the J gene TRBJ2-2; no clear D. The germline V gene encodes CDR1 LNHDA and CDR2 SQIVND (reference sequence). The CDR3 extends over 13 amino acids. Trimming left V 3 bases short and J 5 bases short, with 7 bases between.

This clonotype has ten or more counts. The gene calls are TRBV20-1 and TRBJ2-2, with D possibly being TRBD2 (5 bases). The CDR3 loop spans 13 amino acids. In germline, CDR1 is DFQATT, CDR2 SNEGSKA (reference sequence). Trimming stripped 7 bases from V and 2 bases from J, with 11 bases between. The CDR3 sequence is CSDAGPNTGELFF. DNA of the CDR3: TGCAGTGACGCGGGTCCCAACACCGGGGAGCTGTTTTTT.